This is a list of T cell receptor beta chains from one sample in a study of T cells after yellow fever vaccination. TCRdb processed the 5' RACE reads anew with MiXCR; each CDR3 protein has one entry. This table has roughly 350,000 distinct CDR3 sequences, approximately 4% appearing once. This specimen consisted of PBMCs, obtained 5 days after the yellow fever booster vaccination. These receptors were obtained from a man aged 18 to 30 who received the YFV17D yellow fever vaccine. Each CDR3 is given with its conserved first and last residue. Fields, in order: D gene, V gene, J gene, clone size, CDR3 DNA, CDR3 protein. A D gene is named only where the DNA matches it firmly. A clone size is listed for some rows: how often the clone was seen (once, few, many), or a class if it is expanded.

d_call: TRBD1
v_call: TRBV2
j_call: TRBJ2-5
clone_size: NA
cdr3_nt: TGTGCCAGCAGTTTGGACAGGCTTCGTTCCCAGTACTTC
cdr3_aa: CASSLDRLRSQYF

d_call: NA
v_call: TRBV20-1
j_call: TRBJ2-2
clone_size: many
cdr3_nt: TGCAGCGCCTTGAGGGCGGCGGCGAACACCGGGGAGCTGTTTTTT
cdr3_aa: CSALRAAANTGELFF

d_call: NA
v_call: TRBV20-1
j_call: TRBJ2-5
clone_size: NA
cdr3_nt: TGCAGTGCTCACCGGTTGGGGGGAGGAGAGACCCAGTACTTC
cdr3_aa: CSAHRLGGGETQYF

d_call: TRBD2
v_call: TRBV20-1
j_call: TRBJ2-3
clone_size: NA
cdr3_nt: TGCAGTGCCCCCCAGCGGGGGGAGATTAGCACAGATACGCAGTATTTT
cdr3_aa: CSAPQRGEISTDTQYF

d_call: NA
v_call: TRBV6-6
j_call: TRBJ2-3
clone_size: many
cdr3_nt: TGTGCCAGCAGTTACTCACCGGGGGGCGATACGCAGTATTTT
cdr3_aa: CASSYSPGGDTQYF

d_call: NA
v_call: TRBV12-3/TRBV12-4
j_call: TRBJ2-5
clone_size: NA
cdr3_nt: TGTGCCAGCAGTTCTGGAGTAGAAGGGGGAGAGACCCAGTACTTC
cdr3_aa: CASSSGVEGGETQYF

d_call: NA
v_call: TRBV5-1
j_call: TRBJ2-7
clone_size: NA
cdr3_nt: TGCGCCAGCAGCCTCCACTTCGGGACCACCCAAACCTACGAGCAGTACTTC
cdr3_aa: CASSLHFGTTQTYEQYF

d_call: TRBD2
v_call: TRBV11-3
j_call: TRBJ2-1
clone_size: few
cdr3_nt: TGTGCCAGCAGCTTATTAGCGGGGGGTGTTTACAATGAGCAGTTCTTC
cdr3_aa: CASSLLAGGVYNEQFF

d_call: NA
v_call: TRBV7-3
j_call: TRBJ1-2
clone_size: many
cdr3_nt: TGTGCCAGCAGCTTGCGGGGGCGCGATGGCTACACCTTC
cdr3_aa: CASSLRGRDGYTF

d_call: NA
v_call: TRBV9
j_call: TRBJ1-2
clone_size: NA
cdr3_nt: TGTGCCAGCAGCGCCCTGCGGTCGACCTATGGCTACACCTTC
cdr3_aa: CASSALRSTYGYTF

d_call: NA
v_call: TRBV6-2/TRBV6-3
j_call: TRBJ1-2
clone_size: few
cdr3_nt: TGTGCCAGCAGTTCGGGGTACATCGGTAACTATGGCTACACCTTC
cdr3_aa: CASSSGYIGNYGYTF

d_call: NA
v_call: TRBV20-1
j_call: TRBJ1-3
clone_size: many
cdr3_nt: TGCAGTGCTCGGATCGGGAACACCATATATTTT
cdr3_aa: CSARIGNTIYF

d_call: NA
v_call: TRBV7-2
j_call: TRBJ2-3
clone_size: many
cdr3_nt: TGTGCCAGCAGCTTCGCCCCGGGCACCCAAGATACGCAGTATTTT
cdr3_aa: CASSFAPGTQDTQYF

d_call: NA
v_call: TRBV18
j_call: TRBJ2-3
clone_size: few
cdr3_nt: TGTGCCAGCTCACCCGGACAGGGAGGGAGTGCAGATACGCAGTATTTT
cdr3_aa: CASSPGQGGSADTQYF

d_call: TRBD1
v_call: TRBV7-8
j_call: TRBJ2-1
clone_size: NA
cdr3_nt: TGTGCCAGCAGCGCCTGGGGACAGGGAGGATCTAATGAGCAGTTCTTC
cdr3_aa: CASSAWGQGGSNEQFF

d_call: NA
v_call: TRBV29-1
j_call: TRBJ2-3
clone_size: few
cdr3_nt: TGCAGCGTTGGGGGGGCGCGAGTGGATACGCAGTATTTT
cdr3_aa: CSVGGARVDTQYF

d_call: TRBD1
v_call: TRBV5-1
j_call: TRBJ1-1
clone_size: few
cdr3_nt: TGCGCCAGCAGATCCGCCGGGACAGGGGACACTGAAGCTTTCTTT
cdr3_aa: CASRSAGTGDTEAFF

d_call: NA
v_call: TRBV4-2
j_call: TRBJ2-7
clone_size: few
cdr3_nt: TGTGCCAGCAGCCAAGAAGCTATCGGGACTTTGGACGAGCAGTACTTC
cdr3_aa: CASSQEAIGTLDEQYF

d_call: NA
v_call: TRBV5-1
j_call: TRBJ2-2
clone_size: many
cdr3_nt: TGCGCCAGCAGCCGTGACGCTAACGGGGAGCTGTTTTTT
cdr3_aa: CASSRDANGELFF

d_call: NA
v_call: TRBV6-5
j_call: TRBJ1-5
clone_size: NA
cdr3_nt: TGTGCCAGCAGTTACTCGAGGGGGGGCAATCAGCCCCAGCATTTT
cdr3_aa: CASSYSRGGNQPQHF

d_call: NA
v_call: TRBV5-1
j_call: TRBJ2-2
clone_size: many
cdr3_nt: TGCGCCAGCAGCTTGGTTCTAGCGTCGAACACCGGGGAGCTGTTTTTT
cdr3_aa: CASSLVLASNTGELFF

d_call: NA
v_call: TRBV18
j_call: TRBJ1-4
clone_size: NA
cdr3_nt: TGTGCCAGCTCACCAGGAAGAGGCGGTAATGAAAAACTGTTTTTT
cdr3_aa: CASSPGRGGNEKLFF

d_call: TRBD2
v_call: TRBV29-1
j_call: TRBJ2-1
clone_size: few
cdr3_nt: TGCAGCGTTGGAACTAGCGGGGGCCGTTGGGATGAGCAGTTCTTC
cdr3_aa: CSVGTSGGRWDEQFF

d_call: TRBD1
v_call: TRBV4-1
j_call: TRBJ1-2
clone_size: few
cdr3_nt: TGCGCCAGCAGCCTGGCCGGGACAGCAATTCACTATGGCTACACCTTC
cdr3_aa: CASSLAGTAIHYGYTF

d_call: NA
v_call: TRBV11-1
j_call: TRBJ2-1
clone_size: few
cdr3_nt: TGTGCCAGCAGCTCTCCCCGACCCGGACAGATCTCCTACAATGAGCAGTTCTTC
cdr3_aa: CASSSPRPGQISYNEQFF

d_call: TRBD1
v_call: TRBV5-1
j_call: TRBJ2-3
clone_size: NA
cdr3_nt: TGCGCCAGCAGCCCGGACAGGGAGACAGATACGCAGTATTTT
cdr3_aa: CASSPDRETDTQYF

d_call: NA
v_call: TRBV6-1
j_call: TRBJ1-5
clone_size: NA
cdr3_nt: TGTGCCAGCAGGGAGATGCCAAATCAGCCCCAGCATTTT
cdr3_aa: CASREMPNQPQHF

d_call: NA
v_call: TRBV29-1
j_call: TRBJ2-2
clone_size: NA
cdr3_nt: TGCAGCGTCTACTCAGGGGCGGCGGACACCGGGGAGCTGTTTTTT
cdr3_aa: CSVYSGAADTGELFF

d_call: NA
v_call: TRBV20-1
j_call: TRBJ2-1
clone_size: many
cdr3_nt: TGCAGTGCATTAGACAATGAGCAGTTCTTC
cdr3_aa: CSALDNEQFF

d_call: NA
v_call: TRBV7-2
j_call: TRBJ1-5
clone_size: many
cdr3_nt: TGTGCCAGCAGCTTAGCAGGGTACAGCAATCAGCCCCAGCATTTT
cdr3_aa: CASSLAGYSNQPQHF

d_call: NA
v_call: TRBV7-2
j_call: TRBJ2-2
clone_size: NA
cdr3_nt: TGTGCCAGCAGCTTAGATTCAGGGGCCGGGGAGCTGTTTTTT
cdr3_aa: CASSLDSGAGELFF

d_call: NA
v_call: TRBV11-2
j_call: TRBJ2-5
clone_size: many
cdr3_nt: TGTGCCAGCAGCCCTGGAGTAACCCAGTACTTC
cdr3_aa: CASSPGVTQYF

d_call: TRBD1
v_call: TRBV19
j_call: TRBJ1-5
clone_size: few
cdr3_nt: TGTGCCAGTAGTATACCTCGGACAGGGAAGCAGCATTTT
cdr3_aa: CASSIPRTGKQHF

d_call: TRBD2
v_call: TRBV7-2
j_call: TRBJ2-5
clone_size: many
cdr3_nt: TGTGCCAGCAGCTTAAGCTCTAGCGGGGGGCAAGAGACCCAGTACTTC
cdr3_aa: CASSLSSSGGQETQYF

d_call: TRBD2
v_call: TRBV7-2
j_call: TRBJ2-3
clone_size: NA
cdr3_nt: TGTGCCAGCTTGAGCTTAGGTAGCGGGAGGGGATACACAGATACGCAGTATTTT
cdr3_aa: CASLSLGSGRGYTDTQYF

d_call: TRBD2
v_call: TRBV7-9
j_call: TRBJ2-6
clone_size: few
cdr3_nt: TGTGCCAGCAGCTTAGCGACTAGCGGCTCTGGGGCCAACGTCCTGACTTTC
cdr3_aa: CASSLATSGSGANVLTF

d_call: NA
v_call: TRBV5-5
j_call: TRBJ1-1
clone_size: NA
cdr3_nt: TGTGCCAGCAGCTTGGTTGGCTGGGACACTGAAGCTTTCTTT
cdr3_aa: CASSLVGWDTEAFF

d_call: TRBD1
v_call: TRBV7-9
j_call: TRBJ2-5
clone_size: NA
cdr3_nt: TGTGCCGGCAGTTGGACAGGGGGCCGAGGAGAGACCCAGTACTTC
cdr3_aa: CAGSWTGGRGETQYF

d_call: NA
v_call: TRBV6-5
j_call: TRBJ2-3
clone_size: few
cdr3_nt: TGTGCCAGCAGATACGGACATTTCGGGGGTACGCAGTATTTT
cdr3_aa: CASRYGHFGGTQYF

d_call: NA
v_call: TRBV3-1
j_call: TRBJ1-1
clone_size: many
cdr3_nt: TGTGCCAGCAGCCAAGATGGAGACAGCACTGAAGCTTTCTTT
cdr3_aa: CASSQDGDSTEAFF